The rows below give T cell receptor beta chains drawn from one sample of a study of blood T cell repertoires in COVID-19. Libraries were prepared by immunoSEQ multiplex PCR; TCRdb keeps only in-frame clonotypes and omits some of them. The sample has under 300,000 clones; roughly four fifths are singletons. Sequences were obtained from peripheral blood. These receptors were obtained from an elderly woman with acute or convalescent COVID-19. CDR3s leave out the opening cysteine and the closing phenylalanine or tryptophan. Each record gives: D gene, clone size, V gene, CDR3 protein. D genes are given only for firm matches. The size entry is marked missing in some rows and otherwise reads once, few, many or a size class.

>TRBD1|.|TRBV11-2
ASSLRVTGGFSPLH
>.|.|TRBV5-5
ASSWTRTANQETQY
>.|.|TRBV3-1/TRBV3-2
ASSPYPGENSPLH
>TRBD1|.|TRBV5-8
ASSSGQYTGELF
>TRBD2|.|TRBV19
ASRIAGFNYNEQF
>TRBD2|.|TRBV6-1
ASSEVSSGKTEY
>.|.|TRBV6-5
ASSYSPSSQPQH
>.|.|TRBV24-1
ATSDVRSNQPQH
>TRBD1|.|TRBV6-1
ASSEVTGKRISANTGELF
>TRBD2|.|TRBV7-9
ASSPLRGGYNEQF
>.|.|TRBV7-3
ASSRGRGTGELF
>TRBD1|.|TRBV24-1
ATSDLARGNEQF
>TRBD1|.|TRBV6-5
ASRQTGTDTQY
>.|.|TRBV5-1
ASSLDTNYGYT
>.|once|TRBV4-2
ASSQDGAGAADTQY
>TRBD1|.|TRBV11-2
ASSPTGTGGGGANVLT
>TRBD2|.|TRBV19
ASSIQRGARTGELF
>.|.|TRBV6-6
ASSYGGNGGYEQY
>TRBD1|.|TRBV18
ASSPADRGNYGYT
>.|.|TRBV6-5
ASSPTGNTGELF
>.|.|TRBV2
ASKEASVGETQY
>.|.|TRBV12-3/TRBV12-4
ASTPRERYGYT
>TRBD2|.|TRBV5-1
ASSLSPGGQETQY
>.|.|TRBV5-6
ASSLVARSYEQY
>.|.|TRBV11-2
ASSLNAIVNTIY
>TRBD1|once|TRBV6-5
ASRAGTGGSGELF
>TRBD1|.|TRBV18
ASSTAWTGTGNTIY
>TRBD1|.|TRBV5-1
ASSLGPRQGGVTEAF
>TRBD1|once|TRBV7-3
ASSYGQGQSYEQY
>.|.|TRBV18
ASSREGHTYEQY
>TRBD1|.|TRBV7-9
ASSLVQGGELF
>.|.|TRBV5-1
ASSPQGISHNEQF
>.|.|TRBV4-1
ASSQWTAGQPQH
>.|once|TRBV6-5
ASSYLGGQSNSPLH
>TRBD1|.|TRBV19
ASSILPGTGTETQY
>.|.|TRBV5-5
ASSLADRPANYGYT
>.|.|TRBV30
AWSSPDTQY
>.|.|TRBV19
ASSGTTNTGELF
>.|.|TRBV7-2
ASSTGINQPQH
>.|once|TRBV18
ASSPYGGAITEAF
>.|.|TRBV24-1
ATSDTSFEQF